This T cell receptor (beta chain) was observed in a study of cytomegalovirus exposure and HLA in healthy donors. Findings of the study overall: Immune exposure data for these donors was limited to CMV serostatus. Accurate prediction of HLA-A and HLA-B alleles (for most subjects) was reportedly achieved from TCR beta sequences.

The CDR3 extends over 15 amino acids. Between the trimmed V and J ends, which lost 6 bases and 1 base, there was a span of 10 bases. Germline assignment: CDR1 KGHSH and CDR2 LQKENI. About this clone: Antigen unknown.

PCR amplification relied on 60 Vbeta primers (plus 13 Jbeta primers). TCRdb keeps only in-frame clones here, not all; method: immunoSEQ multiplex PCR. The top ten hold under 3.5% of the sample, which has around 150,000 clones, 71% seen once. The specimen was PBMCs. V gene TRBV18 combines with J gene TRBJ2-6; D perhaps matches TRBD1 (6 bases). The receptor was isolated from a woman younger than 45 in good health and CMV-seronegative. DNA of the CDR3: TGTGCCAGCTCGAATCAGGGGTCTGGGGCCAACGTCCTGACTTTC. It encodes CASSNQGSGANVLTF.